This TCR beta chain was sequenced for a study of regulatory T cells in long-lasting Graves disease. The length of the CDR3 is 14 residues. Trimming removed 2 bases at V and 5 bases at J, with 11 bases between. Specified time point: persistent/refractory GD, antithyroid drugs over 5 years with positive TRAb. RNA extracted from PBMCs served as the sequencing template. The authors built TCR beta libraries using iRepertoire HTBI primers and Arm-PCR of CDR3 regions. TCRdb independently ran MiXCR on the multiplex PCR reads; one entry per CDR3 protein. The sample has hundreds of thousands of distinct CDR3 sequences; less than 25% are singletons.

The sample was peripheral blood mononuclear cells (PBMCs), taken when the disease was refractory, from a patient treated with antithyroid drugs. This sequence joins TRBV12-3 or TRBV12-4 and TRBJ2-3; TRBD1 is a possible D gene (5 bases). The sequence was obtained from a female donor with Graves disease. The CDR3 loop is CASSLHLDIDTQYF. The CDR3 region has the DNA TGTGCCAGCAGTTTACACTTGGACATAGATACGCAGTATTTT.